The rows below give T cell receptor beta chains drawn from one sample of a study of regulatory T cells in long-lasting Graves disease. Each CDR3 protein is one row after TCRdb ran MiXCR on the multiplex PCR reads. Among about 320,000 distinct CDR3 sequences listed, over 15% were seen once. The source material was peripheral blood mononuclear cells (PBMCs), sampled at new diagnosis, from a patient treated with antithyroid drugs. Source of these receptors: a female donor with Graves disease. Both conserved end residues are part of each CDR3. D genes are given only for firm matches. Size values are once, few and many counts, or a class for expanded clones, and some rows have none.

abundance: many; d_gene: TRBD1; v_gene: TRBV19; j_gene: TRBJ2-7; CDR3nt: TGTGCCAGTAGTATCAGGGACAGTTCCTACGAGCAGTACTTC; CDR3aa: CASSIRDSSYEQYF
abundance: -; d_gene: -; v_gene: TRBV5-1; j_gene: TRBJ2-7; CDR3nt: TGCGCCAGCAGCTTGGAGGGTTCGGAGGCGGAGGTCGGGCACGAGCAGTACTTC; CDR3aa: CASSLEGSEAEVGHEQYF
abundance: many; d_gene: TRBD2; v_gene: TRBV7-9; j_gene: TRBJ2-3; CDR3nt: TGTGCCAGCAGCTTACCCTTAAGACTAGCGGGAGTCGCAGATACGCAGTATTTT; CDR3aa: CASSLPLRLAGVADTQYF
abundance: -; d_gene: -; v_gene: TRBV15; j_gene: TRBJ1-5; CDR3nt: TGTGCCACCAGCAGAGAGCGGGTCGGCTCGGAGGGTCCCCAGCATTTT; CDR3aa: CATSRERVGSEGPQHF
abundance: many; d_gene: TRBD1; v_gene: TRBV12-3/TRBV12-4; j_gene: TRBJ2-7; CDR3nt: TGTGCCAGCAGTTTCGCCCTGGGACAGGGGGCATACGAGCAGTACTTC; CDR3aa: CASSFALGQGAYEQYF
abundance: few; d_gene: TRBD2; v_gene: TRBV5-1; j_gene: TRBJ2-7; CDR3nt: TGCGCCAGCAGCTTGGTCCGGGAGGGAAGAGAGCAGTACTTC; CDR3aa: CASSLVREGREQYF
abundance: many; d_gene: -; v_gene: TRBV5-1; j_gene: TRBJ2-2; CDR3nt: TGCGCCAGCAGCTTGGAAAGCACAGGGAACACCGGGGAGCTGTTTTTT; CDR3aa: CASSLESTGNTGELFF
abundance: few; d_gene: -; v_gene: TRBV19; j_gene: TRBJ1-5; CDR3nt: TGTGCCAGTAGTATAGGACAGTATAGCAATCAGCCCCAGCATTTT; CDR3aa: CASSIGQYSNQPQHF
abundance: many; d_gene: -; v_gene: TRBV12-5; j_gene: TRBJ2-7; CDR3nt: TGTGCTAGTGACTCATCCGGGACACCCTCCTACGAGCAGTACTTC; CDR3aa: CASDSSGTPSYEQYF
abundance: few; d_gene: -; v_gene: TRBV9; j_gene: TRBJ2-7; CDR3nt: TGTGCCAGCAGCATAGGGGGACGGGCAAGCCCCTACGAGCAGTACTTC; CDR3aa: CASSIGGRASPYEQYF
abundance: many; d_gene: -; v_gene: TRBV28; j_gene: TRBJ1-1; CDR3nt: TGTGCCAGCCTTAAGGGTGGGATGAACACTGAAGCTTTCTTT; CDR3aa: CASLKGGMNTEAFF